This T cell receptor (beta chain) stems from a study of T cell clones after liver transplantation. Study details: TCRbeta sequencing after a pre-transplant mixed lymphocyte reaction identified graft-donor-reactive clones, later tracked in post-transplant blood. HCV positivity affected three of eight recipients; the rest lacked autoimmune or viral indications.

In the case of this clone: What it recognizes is unknown.

Findings of the study overall: A larger donor-reactive than third-party decline suggested partial antigen-specific deletion. Conclusions were preliminary, with small, heterogeneous patient groups.

The CDR3 has 15 amino acids. CDR1 is SGDLS and CDR2 is YYNGEE in the germline V gene. V lost 0 bases to trimming and J lost 6 bases, with 14 bases between them. TCRdb's table, derived via immunoSEQ multiplex PCR, lists solely in-frame clones and lacks some. The sample consists of about 9,200 clones, more than 75% of them appearing once. The receptor was isolated from a human patient who received a liver transplant. Some T cells may be supplied by the graft donor. The chain is built from TRBV9 and TRBJ2-3; D uncertain. The specimen was CD8+ T cells from blood, collected at the 22-month timepoint. DNA for the CDR3: TGTGCCAGCAGCGTAGAGCTGGAAAATTTCGATACGCAGTATTTT. Protein: CASSVELENFDTQYF.